These 6 T cell receptor beta chains were sequenced from one sample in a study of blood T cell repertoires in COVID-19. Repertoires were generated with immunoSEQ multiplex PCR, while TCRdb's copy carries only in-frame clones and drops some. The sample lists approximately 480,000 clones, 85% to 90% occurring once. The sample was peripheral blood. All receptors derive from a man between 18 and 29 years old with COVID-19, enrolled during active disease.

The chain couples TRBV5-4 to TRBJ2-7; 7 bases are a match to TRBD2. The J segment lost 2 bases and the V segment lost 4 bases, leaving 6 bases of the junction unmatched. There are 14 residues in the CDR3. CDR1 is SGHNT, CDR2 YYREEE, per germline (reference sequence). The CDR3: CASSQGGRAYEQYF. CDR3 bases: TGTGCCAGCAGCCAGGGAGGGAGGGCCTACGAGCAGTACTTC.

This clone occurred once. V and J are TRBV27 and TRBJ2-6; D not certain. CDR1 is MNHEY and CDR2 is SMNVEV in the germline V gene (reference sequence). V was clipped by 5 bases and J by 0 bases, with 14 bases between them. The CDR3 is 17 residues long. The chain's CDR3 is CASSTYQTGSGANVLTF. Written as DNA, the CDR3 is TGTGCCAGCAGTACCTACCAGACGGGCTCTGGGGCCAACGTCCTGACTTTC.

The V call is TRBV11-2, the J call TRBJ2-7, with D possibly matching TRBD2 (6 bases). Deletions cut 4 bases from V and 3 bases from J, with 13 bases between. The germline CDR1 and CDR2 sequences are SGHAT and FQNNGV. There are 14 residues in the CDR3. The CDR3 DNA sequence: TGTGCCAGCAGCTATGGAGGGTCATTCTACGAGCAGTACTTC. It codes for CASSYGGSFYEQYF.

The chain uses TRBV14 and TRBJ2-2; 8 bases agree with TRBD2. This CDR3 has 15 amino acids. CDR1 and CDR2 from the germline V gene are SGHDN and FVKESK. Losses at the gene ends were 3 bases for V and 8 bases for J; bases not matched to a gene: 8. The CDR3 region has the DNA TGTGCCAGCAGCCATTTTGCGGGGGGCAATGGGGAGCTGTTTTTT. Encoded protein: CASSHFAGGNGELFF.

The chain carries TRBV7-2 and TRBJ1-1; TRBD1 is a possible D gene (6 bases). Looked up from germline, CDR1 is SGHTA and CDR2 is FQGNSA. The CDR3 totals 15 residues. Trimming removed 5 bases from V and 0 bases from J, with 13 bases in between. The CDR3 DNA is TGTGCCAGCAGCACCCGGACAGCTATGAACACTGAAGCTTTCTTT. Translating gives CASSTRTAMNTEAFF.

The V gene is TRBV6-6, the J gene TRBJ2-7, with 7 nucleotides matching TRBD2. Germline V CDR1 and CDR2: MNHNY, SVGAGI (reference sequence). V shed 3 bases and J 2 bases; nucleotides not matched to a gene: 4. The CDR3 consists of 14 residues. The DNA for the CDR3 is TGTGCCAGCAGTTATGATGGGGGGGCCTACGAGCAGTACTTC. Translated, it gives CASSYDGGAYEQYF.